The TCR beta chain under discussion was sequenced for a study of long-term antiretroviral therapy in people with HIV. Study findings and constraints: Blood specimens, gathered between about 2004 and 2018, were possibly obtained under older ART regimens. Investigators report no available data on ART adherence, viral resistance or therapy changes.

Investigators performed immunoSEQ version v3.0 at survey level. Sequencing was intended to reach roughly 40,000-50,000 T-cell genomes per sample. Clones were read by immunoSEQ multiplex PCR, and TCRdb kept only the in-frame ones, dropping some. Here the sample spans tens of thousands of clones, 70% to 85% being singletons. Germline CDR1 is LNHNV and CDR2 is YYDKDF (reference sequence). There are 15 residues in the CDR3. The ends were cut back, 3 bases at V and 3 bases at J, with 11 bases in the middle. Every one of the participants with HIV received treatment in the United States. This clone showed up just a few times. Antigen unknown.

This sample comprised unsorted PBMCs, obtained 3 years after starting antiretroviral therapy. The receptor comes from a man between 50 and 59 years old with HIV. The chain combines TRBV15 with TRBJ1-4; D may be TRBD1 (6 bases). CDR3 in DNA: TGTGCCACCAGCAGCATACAGGGAGCTAATGAAAAACTGTTTTTT. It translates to CATSSIQGANEKLFF.